A selection of T cell receptor beta chains follows, all from one sample in a study of T cell responses to AZD1222 COVID-19 vaccine. Libraries were prepared by immunoSEQ multiplex PCR; TCRdb keeps only in-frame clonotypes and omits some of them. The profile shows 150,000 to 200,000 clones, about 91% of them singletons. Material: peripheral blood, obtained on day 0 of AZD1222 vaccination. Source of these receptors: an adult in good health. The CDR3 runs from the conserved cysteine through the conserved F or W. The order of the fields is J gene, clone size, D gene, V gene, CDR3 protein, CDR3 DNA. The D gene is left open where the match is weak. Only part of the rows carry a size: once, few, many, or a class if the clone is expanded.

>TRBJ1-1|NA|TRBD1|TRBV6-5
CASSPSSTGSREAFF
TGTGCCAGCAGCCCCTCATCGACAGGGTCGCGTGAAGCTTTCTTT
>TRBJ2-5|NA|NA|TRBV18
CASSPGFKETQYF
TGTGCCAGCTCACCGGGTTTCAAGGAGACCCAGTACTTC
>TRBJ1-6|NA|NA|TRBV4-1
CASSQVNWLMGDNSPLHF
TGCGCCAGCAGCCAAGTAAATTGGTTAATGGGGGATAATTCACCCCTCCACTTT
>TRBJ2-1|NA|TRBD2|TRBV7-3
CASSLTAQRGPRAPSEQFF
TGTGCCAGCAGCTTAACGGCGCAGCGGGGGCCAAGGGCCCCGAGTGAGCAGTTCTTC
>TRBJ1-1|NA|NA|TRBV7-2
CASSRGQSNTEAFF
TGTGCCAGCAGCCGCGGGCAGTCTAACACTGAAGCTTTCTTT
>TRBJ2-5|NA|NA|TRBV12-1
CASSLPRTGDQETQYF
TGTGCCAGCAGCCTTCCCCGGACAGGCGACCAAGAGACCCAGTACTTC
>TRBJ2-3|NA|TRBD2|TRBV11-3
CASSLRAGTDTQYF
TGTGCCAGCAGCTTACGAGCGGGGACAGATACGCAGTATTTT
>TRBJ2-4|NA|NA|TRBV7-3
CASSSRGTGPPGNIQYF
TGTGCCAGCAGCTCGAGAGGAACCGGGCCCCCGGGGAACATTCAGTACTTC
>TRBJ2-3|NA|TRBD1|TRBV30
CAWSVGTASTDTQYF
TGTGCCTGGAGTGTAGGGACAGCTAGCACAGATACGCAGTATTTT
>TRBJ2-3|NA|TRBD2|TRBV7-3
CASSLGLAGAPGTQYF
TGTGCCAGCAGCTTGGGACTAGCGGGAGCCCCGGGTACGCAGTATTTT
>TRBJ2-7|NA|TRBD1|TRBV5-1
CASSSGQGYEQYF
TGCGCCAGCAGCTCCGGACAGGGGTACGAGCAGTACTTC
>TRBJ1-4|once|NA|TRBV9
CASSFRETLNEKLFF
TGTGCCAGCAGCTTCAGAGAAACTCTTAATGAAAAACTGTTTTTT
>TRBJ2-1|NA|NA|TRBV28
CASSLDTSYNEQFF
TGTGCCAGCAGTTTAGACACCTCCTACAATGAGCAGTTCTTC
>TRBJ2-3|NA|TRBD2|TRBV7-7
CASSLSPSGGADTQYF
TGTGCCAGCAGCTTATCCCCTAGCGGGGGGGCAGATACGCAGTATTTT
>TRBJ2-7|NA|TRBD2|TRBV11-2
CASRDGTTRYEQYF
TGTGCCAGCAGGGATGGGACTACCCGCTACGAGCAGTACTTC
>TRBJ2-2|NA|TRBD1|TRBV18
CASSPRTGGVRSTGELFF
TGTGCCAGCTCACCTAGGACAGGGGGCGTAAGAAGCACCGGGGAGCTGTTTTTT
>TRBJ1-2|NA|NA|TRBV2
CASMLEVLGYGYTF
TGTGCCAGCATGTTAGAGGTTTTGGGCTATGGCTACACCTTC
>TRBJ1-1|NA|NA|TRBV24-1
CATRNNQATEAFF
TGTGCCACCAGGAACAATCAGGCCACTGAAGCTTTCTTT
>TRBJ1-2|NA|NA|TRBV5-6
CASSSPRPSDGYTF
TGTGCCAGCAGCTCCCCCCGTCCCTCCGATGGCTACACCTTC
>TRBJ1-5|NA|NA|TRBV7-5
CAPPTGGGSGQPQHF
TGTGCCCCTCCCACAGGGGGGGGATCTGGTCAGCCCCAGCATTTT
>TRBJ1-2|NA|NA|TRBV12-3/TRBV12-4
CASNPPANYGYTF
TGTGCCAGCAACCCACCGGCTAACTATGGCTACACCTTC
>TRBJ1-2|NA|TRBD1|TRBV30
CAWSRTGSTGYTF
TGTGCCTGGAGTCGGACAGGGTCTACTGGCTACACCTTC
>TRBJ2-1|NA|TRBD1|TRBV5-1
CASSSGQVIYNEQFF
TGCGCCAGCAGCTCTGGACAGGTTATCTACAATGAGCAGTTCTTC
>TRBJ2-3|NA|NA|TRBV6-6
CASSPRGAVARDTQYF
TGTGCCAGCAGTCCCCGGGGGGCGGTGGCCCGGGATACGCAGTATTTT
>TRBJ2-5|NA|TRBD1|TRBV7-8
CASSSPGQGETQYF
TGTGCCAGCAGCTCCCCCGGACAGGGGGAGACCCAGTACTTC
>TRBJ2-5|NA|NA|TRBV7-2
CASSRRWGQETQYF
TGTGCCAGCAGTCGGCGATGGGGTCAGGAGACCCAGTACTTC
>TRBJ2-1|NA|NA|TRBV27
CAAYPPGLPYNEQFF
TGTGCCGCGTATCCCCCTGGGTTACCCTACAATGAGCAGTTCTTC
>TRBJ1-5|NA|NA|TRBV7-8
CASSLSNQPQHF
TGTGCCAGCAGCCTTAGCAATCAGCCCCAGCATTTT
>TRBJ1-2|NA|NA|TRBV15
CATSRDSGIYGYTF
TGTGCCACCAGCAGGGACAGTGGAATCTATGGCTACACCTTC
>TRBJ1-4|NA|NA|TRBV6-1
CASSEDRINEKLFF
TGTGCCAGCAGTGAAGACAGGATTAATGAAAAACTGTTTTTT
>TRBJ1-1|NA|NA|TRBV3-1/TRBV3-2
CASSQGWRNTEAFF
TGTGCCAGCAGCCAAGGGTGGCGGAACACTGAAGCTTTCTTT
>TRBJ2-5|NA|NA|TRBV7-8
CASSLASFSGKVQGNQYF
TGTGCCAGCAGCTTAGCCTCCTTTTCAGGGAAGGTTCAAGGGAACCAGTACTTC
>TRBJ2-2|NA|NA|TRBV6-1
CASSEVAYSNTGELFF
TGTGCCAGCAGTGAAGTGGCCTATTCCAACACCGGGGAGCTGTTTTTT
>TRBJ2-1|once|TRBD1|TRBV5-8
CASSVTGAPYNEQFF
TGTGCCAGCAGCGTGACAGGGGCGCCCTACAATGAGCAGTTCTTC
>TRBJ2-3|NA|TRBD2|TRBV5-1
CASSLGASGSDTQYF
TGCGCCAGCAGCTTGGGAGCTAGCGGGAGCGATACGCAGTATTTT
>TRBJ2-3|NA|NA|TRBV7-3
CASSLTGAGHTQYF
TGTGCCAGCAGCTTAACAGGGGCCGGACATACGCAGTATTTT
>TRBJ1-4|NA|NA|TRBV6-6
CASGTNEKLFF
TGTGCCAGCGGAACCAATGAAAAACTGTTTTTT
>TRBJ2-6|NA|NA|TRBV5-1
CASSFPRGFGANVLTF
TGCGCCAGCAGCTTTCCGCGAGGGTTTGGGGCCAACGTCCTGACTTTC
>TRBJ2-7|NA|NA|TRBV19
CASSIAGVTYEQYF
TGTGCCAGTAGTATAGCCGGGGTAACCTACGAGCAGTACTTC
>TRBJ2-5|NA|NA|TRBV30
CAWSVSGTGETQYF
TGTGCCTGGAGTGTATCCGGAACTGGGGAGACCCAGTACTTC
>TRBJ2-3|NA|TRBD2|TRBV3-1/TRBV3-2
CASSQSSGSTDTQYF
TGTGCCAGCAGCCAGTCTAGCGGGAGCACAGATACGCAGTATTTT
>TRBJ2-2|NA|NA|TRBV6-5
CASGIGWSGELFF
TGTGCCAGCGGTATCGGGTGGAGCGGGGAGCTGTTTTTT
>TRBJ2-7|NA|NA|TRBV18
CASSLTSWRFDSYEQYF
TGTGCCAGCTCACTCACTTCTTGGAGGTTCGACTCCTACGAGCAGTACTTC
>TRBJ2-7|NA|NA|TRBV6-2/TRBV6-3
CASSYSRGGIYEQYF
TGTGCCAGCAGTTACTCGAGGGGGGGCATCTACGAGCAGTACTTC
>TRBJ1-1|NA|NA|TRBV5-6
CASSFMGLGGRTEAFF
TGTGCCAGCAGCTTTATGGGGCTCGGGGGACGCACTGAAGCTTTCTTT
>TRBJ1-1|NA|NA|TRBV7-2
CASSFLSGSYTEAFF
TGTGCCAGCAGCTTTTTGTCGGGGTCCTACACTGAAGCTTTCTTT
>TRBJ2-2|NA|NA|TRBV11-3
CASSPDGANTGELFF
TGTGCCAGCAGCCCCGACGGCGCGAACACCGGGGAGCTGTTTTTT
>TRBJ2-3|NA|NA|TRBV3-1/TRBV3-2
CASSLKWDGAGADTQYF
TGTGCCAGCAGCCTAAAATGGGACGGGGCGGGTGCAGATACGCAGTATTTT
>TRBJ1-5|NA|NA|TRBV6-2/TRBV6-3
CASSDSERQPQHF
TGTGCCAGCAGTGACTCTGAGAGACAGCCCCAGCATTTT
>TRBJ2-1|NA|TRBD2|TRBV19
CASSRASGGTNEQFF
TGTGCCAGTAGTAGGGCTAGCGGGGGGACCAATGAGCAGTTCTTC
>TRBJ1-1|NA|NA|TRBV27
CAARGEGTEAFF
TGTGCCGCTCGCGGGGAGGGCACTGAAGCTTTCTTT